What follows is one T cell receptor (beta chain) and its context. Its antigen is unknown. Per-base qualities were not stored, and no clone one base away is much larger. The data are from a study of blood T cell repertoires in COVID-19 (dated by TCRdb to 2019 to 2021). Some background on the complete study: Samples from collaborators originated in the United States, Italy and Spain and spanned both the acute and convalescent phases of COVID-19. The prospective study material was composed of cDNA or gDNA derived from T cells, B-cell-depleted T cells, or PBMCs. Deeply sampled blood TCRbeta repertoires from subjects exposed to, actively infected with, or recovered from COVID-19 were included in the dataset. The repertoires were released in a freely available public database meant as a resource for research on the immune response to SARS-CoV-2. The samples were drawn from two sources: the first 160 participants of the ongoing ImmuneRACE study, and 1,254 subjects contributed by 6 global collaborators. Nearly every sample came with metadata listing a de-identified subject ID, COVID-19 status, age in years and sex. Where available, HLA class I and class II types were obtained from metadata supplied by the sample provider rather than from assay-based typing.

Another Seattle source contributed samples from volunteer blood donors who had recovered from COVID-19. Each collaborating institution followed its own protocols to collect whole blood in K2EDTA tubes. For TCRbeta analysis, collaborators shipped samples as frozen whole blood, isolated PBMCs, or DNA extracted from either of those sample types. TCRbeta CDR3 regions were amplified from genomic DNA using the immunoSEQ Assay, a bias-controlled multiplex PCR. The paper's processing steps were these. The number of nucleated cells in each sample was estimated by amplification of reference gene primers within the assay. Sequence reads were collapsed and filtered to measure the absolute abundance of every unique TCRbeta CDR3 rearrangement. For each sample, productive Simpson clonality was calculated as the square root of Simpson's diversity index across productive rearrangements. TCRdb provides this immuneACCESS table in a form limited to in-frame rearrangements. Some clones are lacking; in checked studies, under half of them reflect an unresolved V gene, and why the rest are absent is not known. The DNA gave D and trimming, while V, J and clone size come from that table. This sample lists some 250,000 clones; approximately 86% were detected once. The ten largest make up about 3.1% of the sample.

Results the study describes overall, beyond this receptor: The amount of clinical and demographic metadata varied by source and participant and was provided uncurated.

The CDR3 spans 13 residues, from the cysteine through the phenylalanine. The kept DNA is CDR3 alone, 39 bases in frame from the first base. The germline V gene (reference sequence) supplies CDR1 LNHDA and CDR2 SQIVND. V loses 3 bases, J loses 8 bases, and the germline ends lie 8 bases apart. The specimen was peripheral blood. This TCR was recovered from a woman in her 30s who had recovered from COVID-19. The receptor chain draws on TRBV19 and TRBJ1-6; a tentative D call is TRBD1 (5 bases match). The nucleotide sequence reads TGTGCCAGTAGTATCGGGGGTGATTCACCCCTCCACTTT. Its coded protein is CASSIGGDSPLHF.